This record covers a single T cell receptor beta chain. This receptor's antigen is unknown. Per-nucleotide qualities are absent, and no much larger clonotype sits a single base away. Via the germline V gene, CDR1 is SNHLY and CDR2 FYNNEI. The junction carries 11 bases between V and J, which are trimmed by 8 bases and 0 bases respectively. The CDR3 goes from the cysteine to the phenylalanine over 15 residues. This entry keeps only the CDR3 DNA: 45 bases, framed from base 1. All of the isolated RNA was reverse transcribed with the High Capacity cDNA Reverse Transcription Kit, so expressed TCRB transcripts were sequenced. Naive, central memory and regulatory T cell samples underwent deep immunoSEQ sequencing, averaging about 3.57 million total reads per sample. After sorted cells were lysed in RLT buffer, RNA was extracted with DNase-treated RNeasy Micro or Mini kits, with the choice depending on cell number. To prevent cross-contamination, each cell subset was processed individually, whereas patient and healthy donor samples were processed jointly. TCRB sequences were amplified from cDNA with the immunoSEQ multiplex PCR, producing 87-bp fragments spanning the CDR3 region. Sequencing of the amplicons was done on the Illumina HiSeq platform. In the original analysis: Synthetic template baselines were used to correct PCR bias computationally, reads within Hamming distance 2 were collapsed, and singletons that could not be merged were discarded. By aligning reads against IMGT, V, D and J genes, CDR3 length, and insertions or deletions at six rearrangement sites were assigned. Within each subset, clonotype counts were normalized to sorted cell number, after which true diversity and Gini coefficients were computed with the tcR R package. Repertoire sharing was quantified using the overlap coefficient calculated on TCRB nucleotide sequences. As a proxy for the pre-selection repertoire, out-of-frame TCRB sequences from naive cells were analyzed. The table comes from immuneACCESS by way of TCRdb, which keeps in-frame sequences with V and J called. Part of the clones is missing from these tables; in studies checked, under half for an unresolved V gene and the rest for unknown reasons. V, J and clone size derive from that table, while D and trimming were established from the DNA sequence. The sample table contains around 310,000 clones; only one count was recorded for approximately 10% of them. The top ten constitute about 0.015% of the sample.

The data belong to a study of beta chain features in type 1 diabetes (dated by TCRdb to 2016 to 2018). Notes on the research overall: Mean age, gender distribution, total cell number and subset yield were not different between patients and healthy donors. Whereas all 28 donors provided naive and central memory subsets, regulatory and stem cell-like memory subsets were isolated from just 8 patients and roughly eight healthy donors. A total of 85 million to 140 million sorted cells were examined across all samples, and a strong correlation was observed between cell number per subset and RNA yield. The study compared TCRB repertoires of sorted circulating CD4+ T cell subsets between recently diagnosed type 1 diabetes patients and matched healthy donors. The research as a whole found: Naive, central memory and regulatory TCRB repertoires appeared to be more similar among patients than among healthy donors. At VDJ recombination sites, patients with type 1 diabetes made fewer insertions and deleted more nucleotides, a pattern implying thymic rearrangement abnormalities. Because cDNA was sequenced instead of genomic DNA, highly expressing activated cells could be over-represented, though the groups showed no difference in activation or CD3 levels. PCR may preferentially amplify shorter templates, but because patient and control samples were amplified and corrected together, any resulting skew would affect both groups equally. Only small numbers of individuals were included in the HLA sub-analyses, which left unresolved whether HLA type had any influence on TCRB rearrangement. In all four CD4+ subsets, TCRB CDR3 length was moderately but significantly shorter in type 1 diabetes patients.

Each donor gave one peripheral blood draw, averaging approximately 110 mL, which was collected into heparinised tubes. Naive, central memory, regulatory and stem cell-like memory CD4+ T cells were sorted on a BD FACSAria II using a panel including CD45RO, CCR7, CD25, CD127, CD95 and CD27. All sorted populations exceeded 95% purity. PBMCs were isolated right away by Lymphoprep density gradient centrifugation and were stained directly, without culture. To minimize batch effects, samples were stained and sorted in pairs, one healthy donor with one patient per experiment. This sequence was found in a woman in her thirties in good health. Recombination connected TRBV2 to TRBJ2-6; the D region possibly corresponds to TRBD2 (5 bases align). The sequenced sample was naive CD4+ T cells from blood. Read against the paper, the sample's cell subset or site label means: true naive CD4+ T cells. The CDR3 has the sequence CASGLKRSGANVLTF. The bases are TGTGCCAGCGGACTCAAACGCTCTGGGGCCAACGTCCTGACTTTC. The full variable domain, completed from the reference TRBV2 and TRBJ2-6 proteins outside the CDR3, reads EPEVTQTPSHQVTQMGQEVILRCVPISNHLYFYWYRQILGQKVEFLVSFYNNEISEKSEIFDDQFSVERPDGSNFTLKIRSTKLEDSAMYFCASGLKRSGANVLTFGAGSRLTVL.